The clone carrying this TCR beta chain is a singleton in its sample. Germline CDR1 and CDR2: MGHRA and YSYEKL. This CDR3 has 13 residues. V lost 3 bases, J lost 3 bases, and 9 bases lay in between. Original processing methods: It was from reference gene primer amplification that nucleated cell counts were estimated. Generated by immunoSEQ multiplex PCR, the TCRdb table keeps only in-frame clones and is missing some. From that table come the V and J calls and clone size; the DNA was used to work out D and trimming. The table has 45,000 or so clones, approximately 86% seen once. This sample is drawn from a study of blood T cell repertoires in COVID-19. Across the study: Samples taken during acute and convalescent COVID-19 were collected in the United States, Italy and Spain. PBMCs, B-cell-depleted T cells, or T cells were the source of the cDNA or gDNA that made up the material.

This TCR came from a man aged 40-50 years with active COVID-19. Sequencing was carried out using peripheral blood. This sequence joins TRBV4-1 and TRBJ2-7; a possible D gene is TRBD1 (6 bases). The CDR3 coding sequence is TGCGCCAGCAGCCACACACAGGGCTACGAGCAGTACTTC. Translated: CASSHTQGYEQYF.